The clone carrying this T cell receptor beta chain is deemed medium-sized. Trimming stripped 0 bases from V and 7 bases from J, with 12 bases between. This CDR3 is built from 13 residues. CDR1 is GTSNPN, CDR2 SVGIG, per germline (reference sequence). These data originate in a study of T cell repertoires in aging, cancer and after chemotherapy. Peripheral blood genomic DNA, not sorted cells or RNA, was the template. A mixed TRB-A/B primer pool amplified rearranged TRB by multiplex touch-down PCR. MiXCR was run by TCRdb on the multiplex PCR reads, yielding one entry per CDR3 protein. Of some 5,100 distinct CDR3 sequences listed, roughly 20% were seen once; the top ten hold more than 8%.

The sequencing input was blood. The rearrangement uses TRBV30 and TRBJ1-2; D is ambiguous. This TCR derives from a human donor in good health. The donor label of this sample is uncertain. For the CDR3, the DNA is TGTGCCTGGAGTGTACGGGGATTGGGTGGCTACACCTTC. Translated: CAWSVRGLGGYTF.